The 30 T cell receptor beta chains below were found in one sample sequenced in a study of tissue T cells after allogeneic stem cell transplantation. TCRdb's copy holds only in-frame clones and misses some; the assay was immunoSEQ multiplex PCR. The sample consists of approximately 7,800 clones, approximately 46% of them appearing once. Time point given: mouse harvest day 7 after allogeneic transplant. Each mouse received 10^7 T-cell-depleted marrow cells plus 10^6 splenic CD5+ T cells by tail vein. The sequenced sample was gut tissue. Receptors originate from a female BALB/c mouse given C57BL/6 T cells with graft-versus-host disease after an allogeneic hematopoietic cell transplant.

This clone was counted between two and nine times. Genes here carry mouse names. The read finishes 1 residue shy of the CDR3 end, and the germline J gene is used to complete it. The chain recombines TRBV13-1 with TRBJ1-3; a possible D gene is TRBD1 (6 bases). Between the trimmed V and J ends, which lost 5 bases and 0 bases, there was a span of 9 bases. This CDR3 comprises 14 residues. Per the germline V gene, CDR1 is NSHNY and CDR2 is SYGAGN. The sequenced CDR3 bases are TGTGCCAGCAGGGACAGCCATTCTGGAAATACGCTCTAT. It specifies CASRDSHSGNTLY. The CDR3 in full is CASRDSHSGNTLYF.

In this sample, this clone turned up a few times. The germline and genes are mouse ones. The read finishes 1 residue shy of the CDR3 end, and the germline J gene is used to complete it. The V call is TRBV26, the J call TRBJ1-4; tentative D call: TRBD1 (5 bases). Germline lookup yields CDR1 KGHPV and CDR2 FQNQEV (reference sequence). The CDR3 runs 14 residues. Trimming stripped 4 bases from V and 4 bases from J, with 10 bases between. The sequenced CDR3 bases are TGTGCCAGCAGTCGCGGGGGGGGCAACGAAAGATTATTT. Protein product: CASSRGGGNERLF. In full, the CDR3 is CASSRGGGNERLFF.

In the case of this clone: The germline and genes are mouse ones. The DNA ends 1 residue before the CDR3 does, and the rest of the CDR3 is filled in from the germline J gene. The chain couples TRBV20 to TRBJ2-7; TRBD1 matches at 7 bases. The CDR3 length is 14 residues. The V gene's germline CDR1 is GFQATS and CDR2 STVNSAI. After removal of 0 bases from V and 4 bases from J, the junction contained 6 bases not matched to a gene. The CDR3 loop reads CGARESGQEYEQYF. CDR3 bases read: TGTGGTGCTAGGGAATCAGGACAGGAGTATGAACAGTAC.

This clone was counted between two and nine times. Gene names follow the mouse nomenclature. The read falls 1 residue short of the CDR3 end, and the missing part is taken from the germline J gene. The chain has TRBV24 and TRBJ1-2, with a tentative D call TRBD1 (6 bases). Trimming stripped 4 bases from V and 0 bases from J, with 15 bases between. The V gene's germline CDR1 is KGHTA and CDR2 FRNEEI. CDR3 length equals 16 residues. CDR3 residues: CASSPLPGQANSDYTF. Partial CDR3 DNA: TGTGCCAGCAGTCCGCTCCCGGGACAAGCAAACTCCGACTACACC.

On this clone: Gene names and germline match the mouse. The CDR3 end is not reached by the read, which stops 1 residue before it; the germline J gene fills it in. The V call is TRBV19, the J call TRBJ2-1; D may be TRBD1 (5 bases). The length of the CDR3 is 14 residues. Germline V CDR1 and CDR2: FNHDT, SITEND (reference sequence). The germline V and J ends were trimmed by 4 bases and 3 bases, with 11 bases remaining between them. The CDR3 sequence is CASSPSTVYAEQFF. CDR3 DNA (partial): TGTGCCAGCAGTCCATCGACAGTCTATGCTGAGCAGTTC.

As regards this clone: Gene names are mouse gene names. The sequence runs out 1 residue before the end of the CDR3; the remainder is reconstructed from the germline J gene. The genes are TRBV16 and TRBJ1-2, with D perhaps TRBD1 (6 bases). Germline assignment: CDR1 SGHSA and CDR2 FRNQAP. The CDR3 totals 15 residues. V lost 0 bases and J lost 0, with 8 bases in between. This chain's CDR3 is CASSLEGAPNSDYTF. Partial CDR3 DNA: TGTGCAAGCAGCTTAGAGGGGGCCCCAAACTCCGACTACACC.

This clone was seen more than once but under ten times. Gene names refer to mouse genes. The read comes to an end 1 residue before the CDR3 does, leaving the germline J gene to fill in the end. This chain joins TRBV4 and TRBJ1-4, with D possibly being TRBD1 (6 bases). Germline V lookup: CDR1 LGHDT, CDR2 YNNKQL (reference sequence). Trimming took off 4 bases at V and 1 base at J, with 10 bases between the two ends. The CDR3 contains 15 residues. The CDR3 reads CASSLQGDSNERLFF. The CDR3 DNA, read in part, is TGTGCCAGCAGCTTACAGGGAGATTCCAACGAAAGATTATTT.

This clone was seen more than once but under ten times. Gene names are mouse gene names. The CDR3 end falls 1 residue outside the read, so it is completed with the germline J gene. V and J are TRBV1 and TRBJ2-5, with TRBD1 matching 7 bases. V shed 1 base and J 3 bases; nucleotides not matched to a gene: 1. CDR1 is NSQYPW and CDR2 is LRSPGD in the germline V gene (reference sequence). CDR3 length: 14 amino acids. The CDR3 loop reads CTCSAGGQQDTQYF. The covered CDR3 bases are TGCACCTGCAGTGCAGGGGGACAGCAAGACACCCAGTAC.

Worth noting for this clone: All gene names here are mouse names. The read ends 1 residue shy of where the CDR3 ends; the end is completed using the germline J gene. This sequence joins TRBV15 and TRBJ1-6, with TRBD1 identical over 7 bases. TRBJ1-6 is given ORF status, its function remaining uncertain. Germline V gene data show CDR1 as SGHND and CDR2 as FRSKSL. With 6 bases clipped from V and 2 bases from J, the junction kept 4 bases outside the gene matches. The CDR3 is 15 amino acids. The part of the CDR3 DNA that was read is TGTGCCAGCAGCCCGGGACAGACCTATAATTCGCCCCTCTAC. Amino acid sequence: CASSPGQTYNSPLY. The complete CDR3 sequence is CASSPGQTYNSPLYF.

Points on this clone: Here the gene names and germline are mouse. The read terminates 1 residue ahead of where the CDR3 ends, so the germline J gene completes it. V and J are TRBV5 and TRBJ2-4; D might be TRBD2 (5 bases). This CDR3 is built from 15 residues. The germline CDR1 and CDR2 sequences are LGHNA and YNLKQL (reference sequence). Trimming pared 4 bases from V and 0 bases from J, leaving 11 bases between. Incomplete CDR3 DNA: TGTGCCAGCAGCCCTCGACTGCCTAGTCAAAACACCTTGTAC. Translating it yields CASSPRLPSQNTLY. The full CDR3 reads CASSPRLPSQNTLYF.

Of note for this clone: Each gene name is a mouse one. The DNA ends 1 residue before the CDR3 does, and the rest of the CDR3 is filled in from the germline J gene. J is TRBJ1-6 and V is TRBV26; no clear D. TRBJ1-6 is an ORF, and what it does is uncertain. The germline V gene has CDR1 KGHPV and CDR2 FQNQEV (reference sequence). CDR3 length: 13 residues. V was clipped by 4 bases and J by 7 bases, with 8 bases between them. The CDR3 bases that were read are TGTGCCAGCAGTCCAAGGCTGAATTCGCCCCTCTAC. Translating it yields CASSPRLNSPLY. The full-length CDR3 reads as CASSPRLNSPLYF.

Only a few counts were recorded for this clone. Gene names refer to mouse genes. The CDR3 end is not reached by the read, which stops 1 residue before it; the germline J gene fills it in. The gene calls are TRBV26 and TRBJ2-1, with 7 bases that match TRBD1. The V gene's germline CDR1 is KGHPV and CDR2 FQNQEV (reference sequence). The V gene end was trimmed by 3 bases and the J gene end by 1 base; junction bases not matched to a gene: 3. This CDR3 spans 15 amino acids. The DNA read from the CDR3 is TGTGCCAGCAGTCTTCCGGGACAGAACTATGCTGAGCAGTTC. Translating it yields CASSLPGQNYAEQF. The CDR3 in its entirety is CASSLPGQNYAEQFF.

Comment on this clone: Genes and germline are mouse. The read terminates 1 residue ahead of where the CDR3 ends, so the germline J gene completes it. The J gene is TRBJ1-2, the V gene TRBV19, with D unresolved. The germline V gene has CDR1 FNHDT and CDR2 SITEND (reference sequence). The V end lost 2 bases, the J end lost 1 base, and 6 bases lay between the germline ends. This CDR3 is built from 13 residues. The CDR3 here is CASSIARNSDYTF. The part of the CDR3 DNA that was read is TGTGCCAGCAGTATCGCCAGAAACTCCGACTACACC.

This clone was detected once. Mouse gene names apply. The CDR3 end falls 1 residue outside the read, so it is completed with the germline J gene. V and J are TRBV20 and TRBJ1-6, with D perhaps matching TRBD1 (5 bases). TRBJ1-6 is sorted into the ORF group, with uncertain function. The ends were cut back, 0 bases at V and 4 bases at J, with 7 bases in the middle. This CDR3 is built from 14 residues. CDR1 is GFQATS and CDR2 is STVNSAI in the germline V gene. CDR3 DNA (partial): TGTGGTGCTAGGGATCGGGGGTATAATTCGCCCCTCTAC. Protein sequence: CGARDRGYNSPLY. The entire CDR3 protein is CGARDRGYNSPLYF.

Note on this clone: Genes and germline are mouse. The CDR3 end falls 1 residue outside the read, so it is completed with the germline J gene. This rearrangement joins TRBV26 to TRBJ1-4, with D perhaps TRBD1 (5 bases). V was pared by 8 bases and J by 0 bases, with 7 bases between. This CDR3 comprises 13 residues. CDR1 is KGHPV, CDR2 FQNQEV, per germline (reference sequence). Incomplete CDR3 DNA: TGTGCCAGCGTAGGGGTTTCCAACGAAAGATTATTT. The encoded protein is CASVGVSNERLF. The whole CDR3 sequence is CASVGVSNERLFF.

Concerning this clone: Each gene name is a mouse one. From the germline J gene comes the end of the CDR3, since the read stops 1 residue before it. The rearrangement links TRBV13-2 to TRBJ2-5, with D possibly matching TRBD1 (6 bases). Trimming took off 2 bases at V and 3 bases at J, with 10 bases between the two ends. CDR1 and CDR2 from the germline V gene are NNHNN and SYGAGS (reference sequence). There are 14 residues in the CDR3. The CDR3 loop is CASGDRGAQDTQYF. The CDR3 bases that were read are TGTGCCAGCGGTGACAGGGGCGCACAAGACACCCAGTAC.

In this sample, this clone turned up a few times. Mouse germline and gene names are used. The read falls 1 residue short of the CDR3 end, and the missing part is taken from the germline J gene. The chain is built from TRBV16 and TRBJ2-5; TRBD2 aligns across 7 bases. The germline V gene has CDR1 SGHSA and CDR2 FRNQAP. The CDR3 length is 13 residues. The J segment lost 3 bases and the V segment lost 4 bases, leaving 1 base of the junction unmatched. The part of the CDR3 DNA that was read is TGTGCAAGCAGCTGGACTGGACAAGACACCCAGTAC. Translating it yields CASSWTGQDTQY. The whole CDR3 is CASSWTGQDTQYF. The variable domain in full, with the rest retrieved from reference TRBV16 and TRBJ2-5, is NAGVIQTPRHKVTGKGQEATLWCEPISGHSAVFWYRQTIVQGLEFLTYFRNQAPIDDSGMPKERFSAQMPNQSHSTLKIQSTQPQDSAVYLCASSWTGQDTQYFGPGTRLLVL.

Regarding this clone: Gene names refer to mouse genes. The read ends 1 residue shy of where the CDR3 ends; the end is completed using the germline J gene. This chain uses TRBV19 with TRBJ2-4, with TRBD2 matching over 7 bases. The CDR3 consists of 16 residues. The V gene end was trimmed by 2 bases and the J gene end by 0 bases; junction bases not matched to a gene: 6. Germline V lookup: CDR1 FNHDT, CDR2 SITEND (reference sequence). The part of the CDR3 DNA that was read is TGTGCCAGCAGTATCATCCGGGGGGGAAGTCAAAACACCTTGTAC. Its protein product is CASSIIRGGSQNTLY. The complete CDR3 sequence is CASSIIRGGSQNTLYF.

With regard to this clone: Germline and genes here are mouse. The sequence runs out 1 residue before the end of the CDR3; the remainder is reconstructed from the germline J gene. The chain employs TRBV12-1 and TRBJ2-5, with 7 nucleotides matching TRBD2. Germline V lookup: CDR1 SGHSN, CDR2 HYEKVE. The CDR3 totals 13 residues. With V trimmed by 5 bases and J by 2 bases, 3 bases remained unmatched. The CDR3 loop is CASLGGSQDTQYF. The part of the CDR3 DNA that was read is TGTGCCAGCTTGGGGGGTAGCCAAGACACCCAGTAC.

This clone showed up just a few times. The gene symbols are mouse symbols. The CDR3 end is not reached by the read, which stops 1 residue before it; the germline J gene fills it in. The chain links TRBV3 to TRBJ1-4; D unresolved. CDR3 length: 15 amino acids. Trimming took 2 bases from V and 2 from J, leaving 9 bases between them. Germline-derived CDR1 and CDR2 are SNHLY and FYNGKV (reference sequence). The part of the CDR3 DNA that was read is TGTGCCAGCAGCTTAAGACAAAAATCCAACGAAAGATTATTT. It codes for CASSLRQKSNERLF. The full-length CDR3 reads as CASSLRQKSNERLFF.

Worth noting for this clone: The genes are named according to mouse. The CDR3 is CASSLSGGSAETLYF. The CDR3 bases that were read are TGTGCCAGCAGTCTGTCGGGGGGTAGTGCAGAAACGCTGTAT. The chain uses TRBV26 and TRBJ2-3, with D possibly matching TRBD2 (6 bases). The read ends 1 residue before the CDR3 terminus; that terminus is restored from the germline J gene. CDR3 size: 15 residues. The germline V gene encodes CDR1 KGHPV and CDR2 FQNQEV (reference sequence). V was pared by 0 bases and J by 0 bases, with 7 bases between.

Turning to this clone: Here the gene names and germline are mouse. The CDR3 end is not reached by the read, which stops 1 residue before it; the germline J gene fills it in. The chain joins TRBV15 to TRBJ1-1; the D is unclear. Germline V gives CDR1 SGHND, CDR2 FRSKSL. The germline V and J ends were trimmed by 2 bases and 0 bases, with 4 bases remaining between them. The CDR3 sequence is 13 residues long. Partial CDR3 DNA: TGTGCCAGCAGTTTAAGACAGAACACAGAAGTCTTC. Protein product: CASSLRQNTEVF. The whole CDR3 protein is CASSLRQNTEVFF.

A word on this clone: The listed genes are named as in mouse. CDR3 DNA (partial): TGCTCCAGCAGAGGGACTGGGGGGCAAGACACCCAGTAC. It is translated as CSSRGTGGQDTQY. In full, the CDR3 reads CSSRGTGGQDTQYF. The gene calls are TRBV23 and TRBJ2-5; no check of the table's D call, TRBD2, against the DNA was made. The read is 1 residue too short to cover the CDR3 end, so that end is filled in from the germline J gene. Germline V gene sequence: CDR1 KGHTA, CDR2 FQNQQP. The CDR3 contains 14 residues.

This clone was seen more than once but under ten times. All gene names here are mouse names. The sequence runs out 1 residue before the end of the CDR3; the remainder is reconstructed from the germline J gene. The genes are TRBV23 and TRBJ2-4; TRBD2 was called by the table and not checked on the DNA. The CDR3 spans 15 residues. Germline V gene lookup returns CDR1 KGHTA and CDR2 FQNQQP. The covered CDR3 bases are TGCTCCAGCAGTCCCTCGACTGGGGCCGAAAACACCTTGTAC. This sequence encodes CSSSPSTGAENTLY. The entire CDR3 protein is CSSSPSTGAENTLYF.

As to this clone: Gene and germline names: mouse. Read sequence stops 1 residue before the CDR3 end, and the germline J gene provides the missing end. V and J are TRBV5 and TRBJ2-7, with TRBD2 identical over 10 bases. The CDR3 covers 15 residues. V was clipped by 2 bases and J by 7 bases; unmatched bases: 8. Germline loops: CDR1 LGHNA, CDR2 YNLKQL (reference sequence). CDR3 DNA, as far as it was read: TGTGCCAGCAGCCAACCCTCTGGGGGGGCAGGGGAACAGTAC. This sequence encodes CASSQPSGGAGEQY. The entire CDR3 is CASSQPSGGAGEQYF.

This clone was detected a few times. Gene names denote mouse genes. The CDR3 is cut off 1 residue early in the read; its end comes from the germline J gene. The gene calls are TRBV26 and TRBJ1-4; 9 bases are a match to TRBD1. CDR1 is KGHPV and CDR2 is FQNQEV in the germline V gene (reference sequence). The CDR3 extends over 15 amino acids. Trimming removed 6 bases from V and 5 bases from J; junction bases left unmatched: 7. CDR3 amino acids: CASSRQGGGNERLFF. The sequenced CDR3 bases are TGTGCCAGCAGCAGACAGGGGGGAGGAAACGAAAGATTATTT.

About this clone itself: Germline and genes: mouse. CDR3 residues: CASSLGTGTETLYF. Partial CDR3 DNA: TGTGCCAGCAGTCTTGGGACAGGGACAGAAACGCTGTAT. The gene calls are TRBV26 and TRBJ2-3; 9 bases map to TRBD1. Read coverage stops 1 residue before the CDR3 terminus; the germline J gene supplies the remainder. This CDR3 is built from 14 residues. Germline CDR1 KGHPV, CDR2 FQNQEV (reference sequence). After removal of 3 bases from V and 4 bases from J, the junction contained 2 bases not matched to a gene.

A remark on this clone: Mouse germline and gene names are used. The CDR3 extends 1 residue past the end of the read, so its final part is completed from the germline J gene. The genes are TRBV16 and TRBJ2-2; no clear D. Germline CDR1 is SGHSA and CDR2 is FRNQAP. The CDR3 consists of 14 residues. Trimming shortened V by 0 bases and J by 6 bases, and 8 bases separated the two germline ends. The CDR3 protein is CASSLDTSSGQLYF. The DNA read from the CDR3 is TGTGCAAGCAGCTTAGATACGAGTTCCGGGCAGCTCTAC. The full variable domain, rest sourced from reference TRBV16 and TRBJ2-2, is NAGVIQTPRHKVTGKGQEATLWCEPISGHSAVFWYRQTIVQGLEFLTYFRNQAPIDDSGMPKERFSAQMPNQSHSTLKIQSTQPQDSAVYLCASSLDTSSGQLYFGEGSKLTVL.

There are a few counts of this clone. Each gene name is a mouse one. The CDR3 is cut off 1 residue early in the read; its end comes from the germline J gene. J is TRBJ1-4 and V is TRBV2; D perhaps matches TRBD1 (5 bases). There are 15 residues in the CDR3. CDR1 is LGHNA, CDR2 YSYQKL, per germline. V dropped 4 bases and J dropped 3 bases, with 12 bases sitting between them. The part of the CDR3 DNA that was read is TGTGCCAGCAGCCTCGGGGGGGAGGCCAACGAAAGATTATTT. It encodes CASSLGGEANERLF. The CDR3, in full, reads CASSLGGEANERLFF.

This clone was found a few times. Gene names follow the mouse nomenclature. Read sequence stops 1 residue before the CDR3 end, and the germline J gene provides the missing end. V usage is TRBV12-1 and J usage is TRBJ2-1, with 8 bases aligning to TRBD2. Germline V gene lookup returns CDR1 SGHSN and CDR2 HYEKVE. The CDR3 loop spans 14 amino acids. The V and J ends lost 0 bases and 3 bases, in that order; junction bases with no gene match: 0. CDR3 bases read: TGTGCCAGCTCTCTCGACTGGGGCTATGCTGAGCAGTTC. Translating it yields CASSLDWGYAEQF. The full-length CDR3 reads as CASSLDWGYAEQFF.